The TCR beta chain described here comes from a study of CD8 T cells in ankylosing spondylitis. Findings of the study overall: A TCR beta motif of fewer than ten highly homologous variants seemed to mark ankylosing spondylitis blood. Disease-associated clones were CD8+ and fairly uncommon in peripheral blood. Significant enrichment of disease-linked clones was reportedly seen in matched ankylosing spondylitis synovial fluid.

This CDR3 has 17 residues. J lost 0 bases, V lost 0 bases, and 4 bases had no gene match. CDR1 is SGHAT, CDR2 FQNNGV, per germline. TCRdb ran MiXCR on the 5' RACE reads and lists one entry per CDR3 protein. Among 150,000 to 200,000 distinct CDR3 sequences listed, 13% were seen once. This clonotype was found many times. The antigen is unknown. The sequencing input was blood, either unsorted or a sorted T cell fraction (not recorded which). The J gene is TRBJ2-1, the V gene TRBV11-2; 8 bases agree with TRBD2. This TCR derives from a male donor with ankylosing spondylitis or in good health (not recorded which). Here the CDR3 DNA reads TGTGCCAGCAGCTTAGAGGGTCTAGCGGGCTCCTACAATGAGCAGTTCTTC. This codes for CASSLEGLAGSYNEQFF. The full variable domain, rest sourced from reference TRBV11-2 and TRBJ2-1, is EAGVAQSPRYKIIEKRQSVAFWCNPISGHATLYWYQQILGQGPKLLIQFQNNGVVDDSQLPKDRFSAERLKGVDSTLKIQPAKLEDSAVYLCASSLEGLAGSYNEQFFGPGTRLTVL.